This TCR beta chain was captured in a study of T-cell reconstitution after alpha-beta-depleted transplantation in children. The length of the CDR3 is 16 residues. The junction had 5 bases not matched to a gene; V was cut back by 6 bases and J by 5 bases. From germline, CDR1 is MGHDK and CDR2 SYGVNS. This clonotype was observed a few times. Its antigen remains unknown. The TCRbeta library incorporated unique molecular identifiers. TCRdb re-analysed the PCR reads in MiXCR, keeping a single row per CDR3 protein. The sample shows roughly 420,000 distinct CDR3 sequences, about a sixth of them seen only once. Notes on the study in general: The main origin of T-cell counts and diversity one year after transplant was newly produced T cells.

The rearrangement uses TRBV25-1 and TRBJ2-2; 14 nucleotides align to TRBD2. The clonotype was recovered from a boy younger than two who had a stem cell transplant for Wiskott-Aldrich syndrome, so the T cells may come from the graft donor. The sample consisted of PBMCs, mostly from graft donor cells, taken 360 days after TCRalphabeta/CD19-depleted stem cell transplant. The CDR3 here is CASSRLAGGLTGELFF. CDR3 bases: TGTGCCAGCAGCCGACTAGCGGGGGGGCTAACCGGGGAGCTGTTTTTT.